This TCR beta chain was identified during a study of cytomegalovirus exposure and HLA in healthy donors. Notes on the study in general: Associated with cytomegalovirus, according to the listing, were 150 to 200 TCR beta chains.

PCR used 60 Vbeta primers and 13 Jbeta primers. This table comes from immunoSEQ multiplex PCR, and its TCRdb copy is limited to in-frame clones, with some not included. The table has roughly 78,000 clones, 65% to 70% seen once; the top ten hold roughly a fifth. The trim removed 4 bases at V and 0 bases at J, leaving 10 bases unmatched. The CDR3 extends over 17 amino acids. Looked up from germline, CDR1 is MNHNS and CDR2 is SASEGT. Comments on this clone: Its matching antigen is unknown.

Specimen: PBMCs. The source is a man between 35 and 55 years old in good health and CMV-seropositive. The V gene is TRBV6-1, the J gene TRBJ2-3; TRBD1 matches at 7 bases. DNA for the CDR3: TGTGCCAGCAGTGGGCCCGACAGGGCCTCTAGCACAGATACGCAGTATTTT. Its translation: CASSGPDRASSTDTQYF.